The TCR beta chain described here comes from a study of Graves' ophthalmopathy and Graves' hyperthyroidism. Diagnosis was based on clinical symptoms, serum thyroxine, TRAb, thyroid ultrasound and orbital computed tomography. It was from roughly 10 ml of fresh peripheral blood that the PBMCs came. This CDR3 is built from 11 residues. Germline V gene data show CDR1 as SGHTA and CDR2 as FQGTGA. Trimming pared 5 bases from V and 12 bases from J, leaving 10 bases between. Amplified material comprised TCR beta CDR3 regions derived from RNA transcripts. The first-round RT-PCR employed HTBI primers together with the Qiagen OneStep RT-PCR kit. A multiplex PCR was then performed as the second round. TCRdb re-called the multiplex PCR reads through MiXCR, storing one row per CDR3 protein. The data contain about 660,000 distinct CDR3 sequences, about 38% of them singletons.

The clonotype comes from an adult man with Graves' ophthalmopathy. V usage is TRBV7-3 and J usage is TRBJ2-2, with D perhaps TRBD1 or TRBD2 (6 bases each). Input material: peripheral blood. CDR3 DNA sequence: TGTGCCAGCAGCCCGCGGGACAAGCTGTTTTTT. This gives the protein CASSPRDKLFF.